This record looks at one TCR beta chain sequence and its context. The specificity of this receptor is unknown. No much larger clonotype is one base removed from it; base qualities were not supplied. The CDR3 runs 15 amino acids, cysteine and phenylalanine included. The CDR3 DNA has 45 bases and is translated from base 1. V lost 1 base and J lost 0 bases; the stretch between them is 7 bases long. Reading the germline V gene gives CDR1 SGHVS and CDR2 FQNEAQ. The data were taken from a study of shared clonotypes between healthy human individuals (dated by TCRdb to about 2020). Broadly, across the study: Three men and two women, aged 18 to 49 years, made up the cohort. To estimate repertoire size and how much clonotypes are shared between individuals, the study performed deep sequencing of blood TCR repertoires from five healthy adults. Different laboratories and diverse techniques were used to prepare libraries and sequence TCR repertoires, to increase sequencing depth and limit assay-specific biases. Each donor's leukapheresis produced roughly between roughly 0.94 and 9.5 billion PBMCs.

What the research found in general, with its limitations: The small number of donors limited the genetic and exposure-history diversity represented. Sampling was restricted to blood, and TCR repertoires in tissue are likely to differ from TCR repertoires in blood. Pairwise subsampling indicated that sequencing depth was expected to affect the degree of clonotype sharing among donors.

Healthy HIV-negative adults with no recently reported acute infections or vaccinations were included as donors. Every donor was a Caucasian adult residing in Nashville, Tennessee, USA. For unsorted samples, 90 million or so PBMCs were counted and genomic DNA was extracted with the QIAamp DNA Blood Mini kit. After blood collection by leukapheresis, PBMCs were isolated using Ficoll-Histopaque density gradient centrifugation and then cryopreserved in the vapor phase of liquid nitrogen. Using the deep immunoSEQ assay, multiplex PCR amplified TCR CDR3 regions from genomic DNA. Genomic DNA extracted from each cell subset was distributed evenly over all wells of several immunoSEQ 96-well plates, and each plate served as one replicate. Each replicate PCR for unsorted PBMC received 250 to 300 ng genomic DNA, equal to about 30,000 T cell genomes. Ten immunoSEQ deep assay plates were used to sequence the unsorted PBMC genomic DNA. Purified libraries were measured with a Qubit 3.0 fluorometer, size-checked on a Bioanalyzer 2100, and measured again with the KAPA Library Quantification kit. Every immunoSEQ 96-well plate was sequenced on a separate single-read 150-cycle Illumina NextSeq 550 flow cell. On the study's bioinformatics: Because the immunoSEQ output held only junctional sequences and lacked quality scores, the filtering could not match the filtering applied to full-length reads. To assign V/J genes and CDR3, sequences were annotated using PyIR, a Python wrapper for IgBLAST v1.9, with IMGT germline references. Any read was removed if the V/J assignment was weak (E-value above 1e-6), the CDR3 was missing, or the read contained stop codons, out-of-frame junctions, or ambiguous translated residues. A V3J clonotype was defined by an identical inferred V gene, J gene, and CDR3 amino acid sequence. The percentage overlap between two repertoires was calculated by dividing the number of shared unique clonotypes by the size of the smaller repertoire. Richness of each repertoire was evaluated using RTK rarefaction, the Chao1 estimator, and Recon v2.1 estimates of unobserved clonotypes. TCRdb re-hosts the immuneACCESS table, in-frame sequences only. Its copies lack some clones; in the studies checked, an unresolved V gene accounts for under half of them, and the cause for the rest is not known. V, J and clone size reflect that table, while D and trimming were determined from the DNA. The sample table contains approximately 480,000 clones; only one count was recorded for about 80% of them. Around 13% of the sample is held by the ten biggest clonotypes.

This clonotype originated in a woman aged 40 to 50 in good health. Some clones in this sample may be carry-over from other donors' samples. Sequenced: PBMCs. The sequence is built from TRBV7-8 and TRBJ2-1; too little of a D gene remains to name it. The CDR3 has the sequence CASSLGPPSYNEQFF. Here is the DNA: TGTGCCAGCAGCTTAGGCCCCCCCTCCTACAATGAGCAGTTCTTC.